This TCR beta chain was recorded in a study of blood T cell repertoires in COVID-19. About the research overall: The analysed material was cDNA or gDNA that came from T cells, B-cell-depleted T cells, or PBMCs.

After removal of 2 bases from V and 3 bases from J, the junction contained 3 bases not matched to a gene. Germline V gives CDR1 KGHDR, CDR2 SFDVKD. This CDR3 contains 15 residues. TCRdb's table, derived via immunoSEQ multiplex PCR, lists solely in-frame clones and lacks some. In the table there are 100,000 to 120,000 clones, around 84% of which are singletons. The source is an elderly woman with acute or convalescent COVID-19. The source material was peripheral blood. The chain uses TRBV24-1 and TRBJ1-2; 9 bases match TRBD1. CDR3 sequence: CATSDSRQGDYGYTF. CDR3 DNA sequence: TGTGCCACCAGTGATTCCCGACAGGGGGACTATGGCTACACCTTC.